This record covers a single T cell receptor (beta chain). What this receptor recognizes is not known. The record has no base qualities; no much larger clone is one base away. The immunoSEQ Assay, a bias-controlled multiplex PCR, was used to amplify TCRbeta CDR3 regions from genomic DNA. Under the source paper's analysis protocol: Nucleated cell counts per sample were estimated from amplification of reference gene primers within the assay. Sequence reads were collapsed and filtered to measure the absolute abundance of every unique TCRbeta CDR3 rearrangement. For each sample, productive Simpson clonality was calculated by taking the square root of Simpson's diversity index across productive rearrangements. TCRdb limited this immuneACCESS table to in-frame rearrangements with V and J called. A share of clones is missing; checked studies link under half to unresolved V genes, and the rest is unexplained. The V and J calls and clone size come from that table; D and trimming were worked out from the DNA. The sample yields about 230,000 clones; approximately 80% were counted once. Together, the top ten hold around 25% of the sample.

Collaborating institutions collected whole blood in K2EDTA tubes following their own protocols. For TCRbeta analysis, collaborator samples were shipped as frozen whole blood, as isolated PBMCs, or as DNA extracted from either sample type. These data come from a study of blood T cell repertoires in COVID-19 (TCRdb year 2020). Broadly, across the study: Samples covering the acute and convalescent phases of COVID-19 were provided by collaborators in the United States, Italy and Spain. The prospective study material was composed of cDNA or gDNA derived from T cells, B-cell-depleted T cells, or PBMCs. Subjects who had been exposed to COVID-19, were actively infected with it, or had recovered from it provided the deeply sampled blood TCRbeta repertoires that made up the dataset. The repertoires were made available in a free public database intended to serve as a resource for research on the immune response to SARS-CoV-2. The samples were drawn from the first 160 participants of the ongoing ImmuneRACE study and from over a thousand subjects provided by 6 global collaborators. A de-identified subject ID, COVID-19 status, age in years and sex were almost always included in the sample metadata. HLA class I and class II types, where available, came from metadata supplied by the sample provider rather than from assay-based typing.

Study-wide findings and limitations: The amount of clinical and demographic metadata varied by source and participant and was provided uncurated.

From the germline V gene (reference sequence), CDR1 is GTSNPN and CDR2 is SVGIG. The CDR3 runs 13 residues from the cysteine to the phenylalanine. CDR3 DNA is the only sequence kept; it has 39 bases, read in frame from the first base. Trimming takes 2 bases off V and 13 bases off J; junction bases not matched to a gene: 13. Specimen: peripheral blood. Recombination connected TRBV30 to TRBJ1-2; a stretch of 7 junction bases matches TRBD1. The origin of this receptor is a man aged 40-49 years with acute or convalescent COVID-19. The sequenced DNA is TGTGCCTGGAGTCCTCTGGACAGGCCCTACCCCACCTTC. It encodes CAWSPLDRPYPTF.